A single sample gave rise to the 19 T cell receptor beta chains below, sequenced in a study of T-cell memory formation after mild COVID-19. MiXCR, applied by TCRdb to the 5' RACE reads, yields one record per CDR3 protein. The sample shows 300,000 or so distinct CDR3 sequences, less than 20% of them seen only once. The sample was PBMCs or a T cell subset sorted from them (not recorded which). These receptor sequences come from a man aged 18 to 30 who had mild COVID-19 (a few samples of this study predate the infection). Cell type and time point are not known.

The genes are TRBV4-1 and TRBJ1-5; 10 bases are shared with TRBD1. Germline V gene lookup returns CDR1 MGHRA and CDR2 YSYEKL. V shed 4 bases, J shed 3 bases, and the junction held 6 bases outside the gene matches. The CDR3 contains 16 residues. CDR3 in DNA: TGCGCCAGCAGCCCGCCGGGACAGGGGATCAATCAGCCCCAGCATTTT. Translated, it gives CASSPPGQGINQPQHF.

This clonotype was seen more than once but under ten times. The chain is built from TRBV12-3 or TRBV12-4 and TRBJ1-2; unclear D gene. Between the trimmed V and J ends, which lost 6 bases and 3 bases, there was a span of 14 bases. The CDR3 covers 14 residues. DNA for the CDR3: TGTGCCAGCAGCCCCGGCGAGGGCTACTATGGCTACACCTTC. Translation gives CASSPGEGYYGYTF.

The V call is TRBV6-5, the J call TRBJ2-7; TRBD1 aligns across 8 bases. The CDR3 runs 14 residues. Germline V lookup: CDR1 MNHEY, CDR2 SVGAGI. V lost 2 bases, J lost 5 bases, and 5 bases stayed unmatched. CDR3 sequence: CASSYRDRYHEQYF. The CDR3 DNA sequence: TGTGCCAGCAGTTACCGGGACAGGTACCACGAGCAGTACTTC.

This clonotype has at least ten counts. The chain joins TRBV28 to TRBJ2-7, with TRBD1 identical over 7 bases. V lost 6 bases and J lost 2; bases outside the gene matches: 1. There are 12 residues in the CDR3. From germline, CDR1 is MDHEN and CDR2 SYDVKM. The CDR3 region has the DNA TGTGCCAGCAGAGGACAGGCCTACGAGCAGTACGTC. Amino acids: CASRGQAYEQYV.

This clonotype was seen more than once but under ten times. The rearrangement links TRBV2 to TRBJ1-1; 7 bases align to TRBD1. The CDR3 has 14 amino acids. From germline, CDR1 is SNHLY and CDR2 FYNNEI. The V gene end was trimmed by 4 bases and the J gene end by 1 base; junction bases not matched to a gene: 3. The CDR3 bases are TGTGCCAGCAGTGTCGAGGGGGCGAACACTGAAGCTTTCTTT. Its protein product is CASSVEGANTEAFF.

The CDR3 loop reads CASRLLAGGKNEQFF. CDR3 bases: TGTGCCAGCAGACTACTAGCGGGGGGCAAGAATGAGCAGTTCTTC. J is TRBJ2-1 and V is TRBV7-8, with 12 bases that match TRBD2. V lost 6 bases to trimming and J lost 7 bases; unmatched junction nucleotides: 7. Germline lookup yields CDR1 SGHVS and CDR2 FQNEAQ. The length of the CDR3 is 15 residues.

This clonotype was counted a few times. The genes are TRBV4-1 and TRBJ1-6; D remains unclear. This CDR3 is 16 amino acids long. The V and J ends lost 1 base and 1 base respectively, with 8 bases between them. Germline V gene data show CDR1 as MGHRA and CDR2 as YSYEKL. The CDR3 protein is CASSQGEGSYNSPLHF. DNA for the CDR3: TGCGCCAGCAGCCAAGGTGAAGGGTCCTATAATTCACCCCTCCACTTT.

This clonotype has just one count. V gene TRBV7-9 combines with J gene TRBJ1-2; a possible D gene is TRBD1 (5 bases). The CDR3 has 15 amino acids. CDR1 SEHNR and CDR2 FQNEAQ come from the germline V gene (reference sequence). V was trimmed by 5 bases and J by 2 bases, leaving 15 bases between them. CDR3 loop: CASSQRDRRNYGYTF. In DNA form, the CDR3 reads TGTGCCAGCAGCCAACGGGACCGCCGAAACTATGGCTACACCTTC.

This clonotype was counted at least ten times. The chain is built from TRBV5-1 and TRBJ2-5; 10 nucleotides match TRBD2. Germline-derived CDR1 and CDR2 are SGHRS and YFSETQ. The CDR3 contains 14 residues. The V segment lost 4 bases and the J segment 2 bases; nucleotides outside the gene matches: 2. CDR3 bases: TGCGCCAGCAGCGGGACTAGCGCACAAGAGACCCAGTACTTC. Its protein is CASSGTSAQETQYF.

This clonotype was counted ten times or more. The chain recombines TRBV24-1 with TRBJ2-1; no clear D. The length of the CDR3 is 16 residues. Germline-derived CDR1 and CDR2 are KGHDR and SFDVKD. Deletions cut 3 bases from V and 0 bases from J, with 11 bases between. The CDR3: CATSDPDAGSYNEQFF. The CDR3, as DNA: TGTGCCACCAGTGATCCGGACGCTGGCTCCTACAATGAGCAGTTCTTC.

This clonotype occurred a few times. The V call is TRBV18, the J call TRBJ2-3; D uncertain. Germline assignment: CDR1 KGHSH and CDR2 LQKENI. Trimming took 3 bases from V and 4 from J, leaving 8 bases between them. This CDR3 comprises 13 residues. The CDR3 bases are TGTGCCAGCTCACCCGGCGTCCCAGATACGCAGTATTTT. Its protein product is CASSPGVPDTQYF. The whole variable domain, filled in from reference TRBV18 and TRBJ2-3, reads NAGVMQNPRHLVRRRGQEARLRCSPMKGHSHVYWYRQLPEEGLKFMVYLQKENIIDESGMPKERFSAEFPKEGPSILRIQQVVRGDSAAYFCASSPGVPDTQYFGPGTRLTVL.

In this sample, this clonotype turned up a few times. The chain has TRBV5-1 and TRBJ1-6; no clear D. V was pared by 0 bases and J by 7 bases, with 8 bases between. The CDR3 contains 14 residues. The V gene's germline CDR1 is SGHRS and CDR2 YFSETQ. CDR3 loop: CASSLDSGNSPLHF. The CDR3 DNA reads TGCGCCAGCAGCTTGGACAGTGGAAATTCACCCCTCCACTTT.

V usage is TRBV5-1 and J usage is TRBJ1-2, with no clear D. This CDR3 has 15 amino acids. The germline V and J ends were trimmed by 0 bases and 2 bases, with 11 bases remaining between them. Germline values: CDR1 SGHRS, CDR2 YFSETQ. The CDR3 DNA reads TGCGCCAGCAGCTTGGAAAGTTGGGGAAACTATGGCTACACCTTC. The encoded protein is CASSLESWGNYGYTF.

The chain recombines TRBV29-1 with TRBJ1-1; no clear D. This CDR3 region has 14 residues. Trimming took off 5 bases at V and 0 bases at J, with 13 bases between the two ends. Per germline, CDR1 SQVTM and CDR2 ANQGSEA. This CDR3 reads CSVPGPFMNTEAFF. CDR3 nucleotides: TGCAGCGTTCCAGGACCGTTCATGAACACTGAAGCTTTCTTT.

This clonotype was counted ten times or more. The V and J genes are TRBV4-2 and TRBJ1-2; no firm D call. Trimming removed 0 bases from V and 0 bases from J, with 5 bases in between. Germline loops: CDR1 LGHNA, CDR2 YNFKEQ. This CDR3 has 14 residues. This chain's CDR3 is CASSQEGSNYGYTF. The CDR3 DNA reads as TGTGCCAGCAGCCAAGAAGGGTCTAACTATGGCTACACCTTC.

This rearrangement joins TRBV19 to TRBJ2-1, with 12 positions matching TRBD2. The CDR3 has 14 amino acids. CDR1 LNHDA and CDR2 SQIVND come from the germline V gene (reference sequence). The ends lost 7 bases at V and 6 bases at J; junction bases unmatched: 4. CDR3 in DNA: TGTGCCAGTAAGCCTAGCGGGGGGGCCAATGAGCAGTTCTTC. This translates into CASKPSGGANEQFF.

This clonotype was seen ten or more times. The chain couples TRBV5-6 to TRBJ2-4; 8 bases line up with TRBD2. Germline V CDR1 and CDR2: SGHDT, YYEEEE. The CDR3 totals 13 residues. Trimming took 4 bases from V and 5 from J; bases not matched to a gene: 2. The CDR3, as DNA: TGTGCCAGCAGCATTAGCGGGGAAAACATTCAGTACTTC. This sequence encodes CASSISGENIQYF.

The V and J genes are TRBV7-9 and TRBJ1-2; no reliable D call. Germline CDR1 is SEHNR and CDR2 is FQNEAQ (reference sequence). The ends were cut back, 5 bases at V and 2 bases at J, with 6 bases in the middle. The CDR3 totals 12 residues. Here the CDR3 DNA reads TGTGCCAGCAGCGGCTTAAACTATGGCTACACCTTC. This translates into CASSGLNYGYTF.

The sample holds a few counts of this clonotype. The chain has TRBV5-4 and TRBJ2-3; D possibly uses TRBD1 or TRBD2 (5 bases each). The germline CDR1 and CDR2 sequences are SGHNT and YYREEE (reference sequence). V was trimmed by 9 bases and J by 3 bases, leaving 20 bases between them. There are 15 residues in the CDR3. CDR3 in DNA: TGTGCCACCCCTTCGCCCAGGGACCATACAGATACGCAGTATTTT. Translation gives CATPSPRDHTDTQYF.